A selection of T cell receptor beta chains follows, all from one sample in a study of shared clonotypes between healthy human individuals. Some clones are missing from TCRdb's copy, which holds only in-frame ones; the method was immunoSEQ multiplex PCR. The table shows 1.5 million to 2.5 million clones, with about 95% occurring only once. Sequenced input: naive CD8+ T cells sorted from blood. Source of these receptors: a man aged 18-30 years in good health. The CDR3 runs from the conserved cysteine through the conserved F or W. A D gene is named only where the DNA matches it firmly. Clone size is not always given. Where it is, it says once, few, many or a class for expanded clones.

j_gene | d_gene | v_gene | abundance | CDR3nt | CDR3aa
TRBJ2-7 | TRBD2 | TRBV28 | - | TGTGCCAGCAGTTTTCAGGGTTGGACTAGCCAGGGAGACTACGAGCAGTACTTC | CASSFQGWTSQGDYEQYF
TRBJ1-2 | - | TRBV9 | - | TGTGCCAGCAGCGTAGCTCTAGGGTATGGCTACACCTTC | CASSVALGYGYTF
TRBJ1-2 | - | TRBV13 | - | TGTGCCAGCAGCTTAGAAGGGGAAGTCGGGACACTAAACGGCTACACCTTC | CASSLEGEVGTLNGYTF
TRBJ2-7 | TRBD1 | TRBV11-2 | once | TGTGCCAGCAGCTATGGACAGGGGGTTTACGAGCAGTACTTC | CASSYGQGVYEQYF
TRBJ1-1 | TRBD1 | TRBV30 | once | TGTGCCTGGAGTGTCGACCTTGGGACAGTGAACACTGAAGCTTTCTTT | CAWSVDLGTVNTEAFF
TRBJ2-7 | TRBD1 | TRBV18 | - | TGTGCCAGCTCACCTCGGACAGGTCTCTACGAGCAGTACTTC | CASSPRTGLYEQYF
TRBJ1-1 | - | TRBV25-1 | - | TGTGCCAGTAGAAAACCAGAGAACACTGAAGCTTTCTTT | CASRKPENTEAFF
TRBJ2-2 | - | TRBV7-8 | - | TGTGCCAGCAGCTTAGGGGATAACACCGGGGAGCTGTTTTTT | CASSLGDNTGELFF
TRBJ2-3 | TRBD2 | TRBV6-1 | - | TGTGCCAGCAGCGAATTCCCCGCCGGGACTAGCGGGAGCACAGATACGCAGTATTTT | CASSEFPAGTSGSTDTQYF
TRBJ1-3 | TRBD1 | TRBV6-6 | - | TGTGCCAGCATATACCCGGACAGGAACACCATATATTTT | CASIYPDRNTIYF
TRBJ2-3 | - | TRBV19 | - | TGTGCCAGTAGTAATACTAGAAGCGGCACAGATACGCAGTATTTT | CASSNTRSGTDTQYF
TRBJ2-1 | - | TRBV7-2 | once | TGTGCCAGCAGCTTTAGTTATGAGCAGTTCTTC | CASSFSYEQFF
TRBJ2-7 | - | TRBV11-2 | - | TGTGCCAGCACCGGCCTGACGTACGAGCAGTACTTC | CASTGLTYEQYF
TRBJ1-5 | TRBD1 | TRBV5-6 | - | TGTGCCAGCAGCTTATGGACAGGGGGGAATTACAATCAGCCCCAGCATTTT | CASSLWTGGNYNQPQHF
TRBJ2-4 | - | TRBV13 | - | TGTGCCAGCACCCCGAGGGGTGACAAAAACATTCAGTACTTC | CASTPRGDKNIQYF
TRBJ2-2 | - | TRBV5-1 | - | TGCGCCAGCAGCGGGACCCAATTGTACACCGGGGAGCTGTTTTTT | CASSGTQLYTGELFF
TRBJ1-5 | - | TRBV5-6 | - | TGTGCCAGCAGCTTTAGCATCGGCCAGCCCCAGCATTTT | CASSFSIGQPQHF
TRBJ1-5 | - | TRBV4-1 | - | TGCGCCAGCAGCCAAGAAACACTGGGGTTACAGCCCCAGCATTTT | CASSQETLGLQPQHF
TRBJ1-1 | TRBD1 | TRBV27 | - | TGTGCCAGCAGTCAGCCAGGGGGGAAAGCTGAAGCTTTCTTT | CASSQPGGKAEAFF
TRBJ1-2 | - | TRBV19 | - | TGTGCCAGTAGTATAGTTGGAGGGGATGGCTACACCTTC | CASSIVGGDGYTF
TRBJ2-7 | - | TRBV4-1 | - | TGCGCCAGCAGCCAAGATGGCAGGGCCTACGAGCAGTACTTC | CASSQDGRAYEQYF
TRBJ2-5 | TRBD2 | TRBV11-2 | - | TGTGCCAGCAGCCCCGGGACTAGCGGGGGTGAGACCCAGTACTTC | CASSPGTSGGETQYF
TRBJ1-4 | TRBD1 | TRBV9 | - | TGTGCCAGCAGCGTAGAGGGCCAAGGGGGCGAAAAACTGTTTTTT | CASSVEGQGGEKLFF
TRBJ2-6 | - | TRBV19 | - | TGTGCCAGTAGTATAGCTAGGAGCTCTGGGGCCAACGTCCTGACTTTC | CASSIARSSGANVLTF
TRBJ2-6 | - | TRBV11-2 | - | TGTGCCAGCAGCCACGGCCCAGGGACTGGGGCCAACGTCCTGACTTTC | CASSHGPGTGANVLTF
TRBJ2-7 | - | TRBV4-1 | - | TGCGCCAGCAGCCAGCTGCCGACAGCCAGTGGCTACGAGCAGTACTTC | CASSQLPTASGYEQYF
TRBJ2-7 | - | TRBV30 | - | TGTGCCTGGAGTGAAGGGGGTCACGAGCAGTACTTC | CAWSEGGHEQYF
TRBJ2-3 | TRBD2 | TRBV4-1 | - | TGCGCCAGCAGCCAGAGAGCGGGAGGGTTGGCAGATACGCAGTATTTT | CASSQRAGGLADTQYF
TRBJ2-2 | TRBD2 | TRBV7-6 | - | TGTGCCAGCAGCCCCGGGGTAGCGGGGGACACCGGGGAGCTGTTTTTT | CASSPGVAGDTGELFF
TRBJ2-2 | - | TRBV2 | few | TGTGCCAGCAGTGATGATAGCGGATACGCGAACACCGGGGAGCTGTTTTTT | CASSDDSGYANTGELFF
TRBJ2-3 | - | TRBV27 | - | TGTGCCAGCAGTGCGGACGCATCCCGCACAGATACGCAGTATTTT | CASSADASRTDTQYF
TRBJ2-1 | TRBD2 | TRBV2 | once | TGTGCCAGCAGTCGTGACAGATTAGCGGGGGTTTACAATGAGCAGTTCTTC | CASSRDRLAGVYNEQFF
TRBJ2-5 | - | TRBV28 | - | TGTGCCAGCAGGCCCGCAGAGATTCAAGAGACCCAGTACTTC | CASRPAEIQETQYF
TRBJ2-2 | - | TRBV5-6 | - | TGTGCCAGCAGCCTAGTAATGACCGGGGAGCTGTTTTTT | CASSLVMTGELFF
TRBJ2-2 | - | TRBV30 | - | TGTGCCTGGAGTGCGGGTGGCGGGGAGCTGTTTTTT | CAWSAGGGELFF
TRBJ2-7 | TRBD1 | TRBV2 | - | TGTGCCAGCAGTGGAGGGGGACAGGGGTTCTACGAGCAGTACTTC | CASSGGGQGFYEQYF
TRBJ1-6 | TRBD1 | TRBV13 | - | TGTGCCAGCAGCCAGGGGCTGACAGGGGGCGATTCACCCCTCCACTTT | CASSQGLTGGDSPLHF
TRBJ1-1 | TRBD1 | TRBV18 | - | TGTGCCAGCTCACCCCTGGGACAGGGGATGAACACTGAAGCTTTCTTT | CASSPLGQGMNTEAFF
TRBJ2-7 | TRBD1 | TRBV11-2 | - | TGTGCCAGCAGCCCGGGACAGCGCTACGAGCAGTACTTC | CASSPGQRYEQYF
TRBJ1-2 | - | TRBV11-2 | few | TGTGCCAGCAGCTTAGATCGGACTCCAGGTGGCTACACCTTC | CASSLDRTPGGYTF
TRBJ2-1 | - | TRBV4-1 | - | TGCGCCAGCAGCCACCCAGGGGACTCCCAGGAGCAGTTCTTC | CASSHPGDSQEQFF
TRBJ2-7 | TRBD2 | TRBV9 | - | TGTGCCAGCAGCGTAGAAGGGTCCCTAGCGGGAGGTGCCTACGAGCAGTACTTC | CASSVEGSLAGGAYEQYF